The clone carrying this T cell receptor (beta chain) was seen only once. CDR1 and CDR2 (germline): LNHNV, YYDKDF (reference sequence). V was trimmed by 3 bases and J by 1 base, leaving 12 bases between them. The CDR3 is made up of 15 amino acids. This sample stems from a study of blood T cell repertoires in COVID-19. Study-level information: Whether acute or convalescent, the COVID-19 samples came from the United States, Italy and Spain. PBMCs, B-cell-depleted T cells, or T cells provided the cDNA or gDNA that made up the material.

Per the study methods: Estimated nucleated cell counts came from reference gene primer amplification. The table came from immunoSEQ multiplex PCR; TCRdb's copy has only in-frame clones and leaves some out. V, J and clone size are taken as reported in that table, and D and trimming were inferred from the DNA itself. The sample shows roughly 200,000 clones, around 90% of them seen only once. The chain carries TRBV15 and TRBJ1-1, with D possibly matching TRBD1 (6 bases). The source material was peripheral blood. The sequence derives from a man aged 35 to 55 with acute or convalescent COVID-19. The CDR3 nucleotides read TGTGCCACCAGCAGTAGGACAGTGGGGAACACTGAAGCTTTCTTT. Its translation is CATSSRTVGNTEAFF.